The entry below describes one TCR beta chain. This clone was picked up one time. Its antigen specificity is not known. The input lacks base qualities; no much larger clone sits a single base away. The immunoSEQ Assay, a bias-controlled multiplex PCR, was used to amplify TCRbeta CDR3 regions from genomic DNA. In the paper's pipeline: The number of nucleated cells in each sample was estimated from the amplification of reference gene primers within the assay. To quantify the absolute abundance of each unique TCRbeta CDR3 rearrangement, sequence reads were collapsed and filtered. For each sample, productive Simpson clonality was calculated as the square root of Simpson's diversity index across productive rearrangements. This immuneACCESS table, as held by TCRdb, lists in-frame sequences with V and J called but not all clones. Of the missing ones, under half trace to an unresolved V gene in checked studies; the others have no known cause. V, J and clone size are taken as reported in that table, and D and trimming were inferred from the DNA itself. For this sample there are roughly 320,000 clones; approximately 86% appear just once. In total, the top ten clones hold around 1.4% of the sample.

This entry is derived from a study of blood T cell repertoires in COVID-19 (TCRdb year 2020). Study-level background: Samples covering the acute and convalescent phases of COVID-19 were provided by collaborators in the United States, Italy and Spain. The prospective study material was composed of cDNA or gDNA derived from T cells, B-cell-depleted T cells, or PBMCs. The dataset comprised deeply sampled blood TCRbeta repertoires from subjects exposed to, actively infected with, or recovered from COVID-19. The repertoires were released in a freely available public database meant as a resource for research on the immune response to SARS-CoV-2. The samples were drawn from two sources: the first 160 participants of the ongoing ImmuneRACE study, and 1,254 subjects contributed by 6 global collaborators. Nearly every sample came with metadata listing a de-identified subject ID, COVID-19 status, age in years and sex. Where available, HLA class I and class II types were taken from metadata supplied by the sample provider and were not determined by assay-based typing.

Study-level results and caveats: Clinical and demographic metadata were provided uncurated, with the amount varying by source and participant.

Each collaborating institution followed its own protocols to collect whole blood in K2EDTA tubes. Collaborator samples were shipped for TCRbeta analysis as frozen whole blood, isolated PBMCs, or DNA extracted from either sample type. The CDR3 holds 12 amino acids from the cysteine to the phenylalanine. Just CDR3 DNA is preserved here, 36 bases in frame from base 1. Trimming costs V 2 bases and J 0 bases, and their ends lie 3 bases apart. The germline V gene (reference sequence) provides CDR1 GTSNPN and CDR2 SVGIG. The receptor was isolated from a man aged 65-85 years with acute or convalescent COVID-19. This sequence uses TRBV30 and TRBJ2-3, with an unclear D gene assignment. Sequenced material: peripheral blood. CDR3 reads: CAWSHSTDTQYF. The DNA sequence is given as TGTGCCTGGAGTCATAGCACAGATACGCAGTATTTT.